A single sample is the source of the 7 T cell receptor beta chains below, sequenced in a study of early T cells in non-severe SARS-CoV-2 infection. MiXCR, applied by TCRdb to the 5' RACE reads, yields one record per CDR3 protein. Altogether roughly 51,000 distinct CDR3 sequences are present, around 6% being singletons, with the ten largest covering 2.8%. Sequences were derived from whole blood, sampled at baseline. The receptor source for this set is an adult who was a healthcare worker with PCR-confirmed SARS-CoV-2 infection or an uninfected control (not recorded which).

This clonotype has ten or more counts. The chain has TRBV28 and TRBJ1-2, with D possibly matching TRBD1 (5 bases). From germline, CDR1 is MDHEN and CDR2 SYDVKM. This CDR3 is 12 amino acids long. Trimming cost V 8 bases and J 6 bases, with 13 bases left between them. The CDR3 bases are TGTGCCAGCCGAGACAGACTGGATGGCTACACCTTC. Protein sequence: CASRDRLDGYTF.

The CDR3 spells CASSFRPSTGKYEQYF. Here the CDR3 DNA reads TGTGCCAGCAGCTTTAGGCCCTCGACAGGGAAATACGAGCAGTACTTC. The genes are TRBV5-4 and TRBJ2-7; TRBD1 agrees at 7 bases. Trimming at V came to 2 bases and at J to 4 bases, leaving 12 bases not matched to a gene. CDR1 and CDR2 (germline): SGHNT, YYREEE (reference sequence). The CDR3 is 16 amino acids.

The chain employs TRBV18 and TRBJ2-5; TRBD2 matches at 10 bases. The CDR3 spans 16 residues. V lost 3 bases, J lost 4 bases, and 8 bases stayed unmatched. Per the germline V gene, CDR1 is KGHSH and CDR2 is LQKENI. The CDR3 spells CASSPPSGGIGETQYF. DNA for the CDR3: TGTGCCAGCTCACCTCCTAGCGGGGGAATTGGAGAGACCCAGTACTTC.

The table lists this clonotype with a few counts. This chain joins TRBV15 and TRBJ2-1, with 9 bases lining up with TRBD2. Germline V gene data show CDR1 as LNHNV and CDR2 as YYDKDF (reference sequence). V was clipped by 1 base and J by 8 bases; unmatched bases: 6. The CDR3 has 15 amino acids. CDR3 bases: TGTGCCACCAGCAGAGTTTTAGCGGGGGTCCATGAGCAGTTCTTC. Residues: CATSRVLAGVHEQFF.

This clonotype turned up a few times. This rearrangement joins TRBV2 to TRBJ2-2; 9 positions agree with TRBD1. The CDR3 is 14 residues long. CDR1 and CDR2 (germline): SNHLY, FYNNEI. The trim removed 8 bases at V and 5 bases at J, leaving 6 bases unmatched. The CDR3 is CASAGQGVTGELFF. The CDR3 DNA sequence: TGTGCCAGCGCGGGACAGGGCGTTACCGGGGAGCTGTTTTTT.

This clonotype appeared many times. The J gene is TRBJ1-3, the V gene TRBV5-1; D is possibly TRBD1 (6 bases). Germline V gene sequence: CDR1 SGHRS, CDR2 YFSETQ. The CDR3 is 16 residues long. V lost 0 bases and J lost 2, with 12 bases in between. CDR3 protein: CASSLGSAGAGNTIYF. Here the CDR3 DNA reads TGCGCCAGCAGCTTGGGTAGCGCAGGGGCTGGAAACACCATATATTTT.

This clonotype was counted ten times or more. The chain couples TRBV12-3 or TRBV12-4 to TRBJ1-5, with 7 bases lining up with TRBD1. CDR3 size: 13 residues. Trimming at V came to 6 bases and at J to 5 bases, leaving 4 bases not matched to a gene. CDR3 coding DNA: TGTGCCAGCAGCTCAACAGGGGATCAGCCCCAGCATTTT. Translation gives CASSSTGDQPQHF.